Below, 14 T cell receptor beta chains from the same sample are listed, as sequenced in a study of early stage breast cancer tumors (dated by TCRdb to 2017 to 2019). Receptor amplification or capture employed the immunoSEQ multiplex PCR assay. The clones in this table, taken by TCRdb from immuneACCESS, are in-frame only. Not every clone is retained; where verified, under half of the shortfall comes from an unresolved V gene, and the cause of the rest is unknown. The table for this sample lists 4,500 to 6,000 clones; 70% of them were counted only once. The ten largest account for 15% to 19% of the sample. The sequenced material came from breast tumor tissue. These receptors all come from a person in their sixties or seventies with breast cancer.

CDR3 DNA sequence: TGCAGTGCTACTAGCCAGGAGACCCAGTACTTC. Amino acid sequence: CSATSQETQYF. V and J are TRBV20-1 and TRBJ2-5; tentative D call: TRBD2 (5 bases). Germline lookup yields CDR1 DFQATT and CDR2 SNEGSKA (reference sequence). V was clipped by 4 bases and J by 5 bases, with 8 bases between them. There are 11 residues in the CDR3.

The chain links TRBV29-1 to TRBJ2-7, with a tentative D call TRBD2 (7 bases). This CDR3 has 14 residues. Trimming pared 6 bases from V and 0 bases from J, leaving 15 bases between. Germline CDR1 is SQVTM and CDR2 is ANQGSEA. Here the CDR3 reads CSVGGQRGSYEQYF. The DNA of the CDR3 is TGCAGCGTGGGGGGCCAGCGGGGCTCCTACGAGCAGTACTTC.

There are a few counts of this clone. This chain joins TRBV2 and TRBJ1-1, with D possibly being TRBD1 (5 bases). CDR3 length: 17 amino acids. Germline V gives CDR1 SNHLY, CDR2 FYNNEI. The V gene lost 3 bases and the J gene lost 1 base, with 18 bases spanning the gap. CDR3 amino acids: CASSEITGRGTNTEAFF. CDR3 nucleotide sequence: TGTGCCAGCAGTGAGATTACGGGTCGAGGGACGAACACTGAAGCTTTCTTT.

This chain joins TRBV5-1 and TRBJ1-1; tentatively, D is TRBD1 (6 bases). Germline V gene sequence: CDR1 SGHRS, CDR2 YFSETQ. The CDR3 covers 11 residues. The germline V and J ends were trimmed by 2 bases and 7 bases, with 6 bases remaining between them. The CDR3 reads CASSFRGEAFF. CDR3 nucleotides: TGCGCCAGCAGCTTCAGGGGTGAAGCTTTCTTT. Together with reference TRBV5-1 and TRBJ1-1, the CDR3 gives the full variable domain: KAGVTQTPRYLIKTRGQQVTLSCSPISGHRSVSWYQQTPGQGLQFLFEYFSETQRNKGNFPGRFSGRQFSNSRSEMNVSTLELGDSALYLCASSFRGEAFFGQGTRLTVV.

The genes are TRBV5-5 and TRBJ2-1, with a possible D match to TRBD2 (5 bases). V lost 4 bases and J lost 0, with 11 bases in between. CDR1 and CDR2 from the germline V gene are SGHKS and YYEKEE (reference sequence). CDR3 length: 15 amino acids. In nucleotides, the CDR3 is TGTGCCAGCAGCCTCGACGGGGACTCCTACAATGAGCAGTTCTTC. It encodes CASSLDGDSYNEQFF.

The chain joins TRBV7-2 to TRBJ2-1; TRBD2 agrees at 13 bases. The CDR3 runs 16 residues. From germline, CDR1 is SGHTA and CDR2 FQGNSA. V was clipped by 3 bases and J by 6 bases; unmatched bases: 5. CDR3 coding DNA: TGTGCCAGCAGCTTGCTGGGACTAGCGGGACGCAATGAGCAGTTCTTC. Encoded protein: CASSLLGLAGRNEQFF.

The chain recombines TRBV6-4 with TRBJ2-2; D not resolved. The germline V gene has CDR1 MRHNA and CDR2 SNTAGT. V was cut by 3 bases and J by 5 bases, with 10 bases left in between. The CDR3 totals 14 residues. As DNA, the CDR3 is TGTGCCAGCAGTGAGAAGGGTCGGACCGGGGAGCTGTTTTTT. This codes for CASSEKGRTGELFF.

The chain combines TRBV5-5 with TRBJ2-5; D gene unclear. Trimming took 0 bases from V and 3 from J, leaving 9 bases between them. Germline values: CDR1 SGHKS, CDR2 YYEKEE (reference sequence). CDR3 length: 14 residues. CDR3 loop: CASSLAVGKETQYF. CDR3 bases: TGTGCCAGCAGCTTGGCTGTGGGGAAAGAGACCCAGTACTTC.

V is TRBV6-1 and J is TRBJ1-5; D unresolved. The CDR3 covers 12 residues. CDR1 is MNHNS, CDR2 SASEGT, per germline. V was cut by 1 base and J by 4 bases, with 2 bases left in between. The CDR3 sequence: CASSEVNQPQHF. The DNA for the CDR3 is TGTGCCAGCAGTGAAGTTAATCAGCCCCAGCATTTT.

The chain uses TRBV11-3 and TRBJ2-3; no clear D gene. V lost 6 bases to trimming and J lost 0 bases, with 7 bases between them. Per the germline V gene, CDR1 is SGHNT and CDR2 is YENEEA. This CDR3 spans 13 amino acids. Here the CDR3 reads CASSYDSTDTQYF. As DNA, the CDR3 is TGTGCCAGCAGTTATGACAGCACAGATACGCAGTATTTT.

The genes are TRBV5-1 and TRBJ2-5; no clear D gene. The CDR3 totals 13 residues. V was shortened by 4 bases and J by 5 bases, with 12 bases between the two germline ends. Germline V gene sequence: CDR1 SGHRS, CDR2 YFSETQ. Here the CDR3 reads CASSPIGGETQYF. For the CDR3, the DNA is TGCGCCAGCAGCCCCATCGGTGGGGAGACCCAGTACTTC.

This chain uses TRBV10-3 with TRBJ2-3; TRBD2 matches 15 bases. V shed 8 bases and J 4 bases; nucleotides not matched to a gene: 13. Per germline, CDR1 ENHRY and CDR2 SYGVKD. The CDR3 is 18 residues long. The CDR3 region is CAIRGTSGRNGAADTQYF. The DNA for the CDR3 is TGTGCCATCCGAGGGACTAGCGGGAGGAATGGGGCTGCAGATACGCAGTATTTT.

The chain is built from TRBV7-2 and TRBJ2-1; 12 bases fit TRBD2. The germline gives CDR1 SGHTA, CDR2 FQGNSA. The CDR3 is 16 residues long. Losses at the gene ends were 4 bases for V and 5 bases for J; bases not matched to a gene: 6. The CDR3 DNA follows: TGTGCCAGCAGCTCTAGCGGGGGGGCCGGGGACAATGAGCAGTTCTTC. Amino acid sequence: CASSSSGGAGDNEQFF.

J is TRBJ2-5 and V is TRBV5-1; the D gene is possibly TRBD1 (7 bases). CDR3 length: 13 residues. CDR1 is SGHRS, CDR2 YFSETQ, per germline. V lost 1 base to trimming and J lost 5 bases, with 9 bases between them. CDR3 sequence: CASSLSGGETQYF. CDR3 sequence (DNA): TGCGCCAGCAGCTTGTCAGGGGGGGAGACCCAGTACTTC.